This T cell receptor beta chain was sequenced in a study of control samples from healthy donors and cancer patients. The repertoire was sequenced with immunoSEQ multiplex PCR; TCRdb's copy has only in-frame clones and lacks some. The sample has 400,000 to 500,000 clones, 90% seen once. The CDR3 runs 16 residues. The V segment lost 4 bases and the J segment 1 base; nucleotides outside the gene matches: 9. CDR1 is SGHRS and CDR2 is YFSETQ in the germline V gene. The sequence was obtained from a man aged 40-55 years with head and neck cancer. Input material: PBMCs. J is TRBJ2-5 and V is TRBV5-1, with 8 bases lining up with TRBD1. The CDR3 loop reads CASSIRTGLIQETQYF. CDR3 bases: TGCGCCAGCAGCATTAGGACAGGGCTTATCCAAGAGACCCAGTACTTC.